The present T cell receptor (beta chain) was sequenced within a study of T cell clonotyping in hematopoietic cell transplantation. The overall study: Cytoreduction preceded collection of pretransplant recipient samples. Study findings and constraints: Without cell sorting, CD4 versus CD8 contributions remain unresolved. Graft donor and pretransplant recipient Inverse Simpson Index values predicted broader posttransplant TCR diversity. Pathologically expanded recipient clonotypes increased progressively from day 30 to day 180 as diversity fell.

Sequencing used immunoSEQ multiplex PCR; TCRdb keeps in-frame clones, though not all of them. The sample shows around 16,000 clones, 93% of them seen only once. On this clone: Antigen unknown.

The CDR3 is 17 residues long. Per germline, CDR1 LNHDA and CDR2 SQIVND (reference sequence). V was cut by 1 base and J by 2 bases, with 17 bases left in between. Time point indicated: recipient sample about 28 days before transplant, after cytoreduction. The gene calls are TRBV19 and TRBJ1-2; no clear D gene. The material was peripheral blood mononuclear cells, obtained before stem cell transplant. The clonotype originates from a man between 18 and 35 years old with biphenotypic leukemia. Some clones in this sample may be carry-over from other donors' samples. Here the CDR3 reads CASSIVSPGRKNYGYTF. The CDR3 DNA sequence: TGTGCCAGTAGTATAGTGTCCCCTGGACGCAAAAACTATGGCTACACCTTC.